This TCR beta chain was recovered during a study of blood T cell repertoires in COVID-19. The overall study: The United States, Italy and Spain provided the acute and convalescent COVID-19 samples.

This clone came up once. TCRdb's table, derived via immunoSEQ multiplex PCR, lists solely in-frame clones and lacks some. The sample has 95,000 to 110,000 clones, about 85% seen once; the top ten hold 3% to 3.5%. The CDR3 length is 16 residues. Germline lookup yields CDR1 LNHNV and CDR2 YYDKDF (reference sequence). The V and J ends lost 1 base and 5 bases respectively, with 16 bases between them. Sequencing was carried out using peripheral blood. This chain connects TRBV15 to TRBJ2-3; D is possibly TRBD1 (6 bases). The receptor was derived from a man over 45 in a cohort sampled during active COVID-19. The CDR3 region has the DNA TGTGCCACCAGCAGAGTAGAGAGGGGACACTTAGATACGCAGTATTTT. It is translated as CATSRVERGHLDTQYF.